This T cell receptor (beta chain) stems from a study of cytomegalovirus exposure and HLA in healthy donors. Study-wide results and limits: Analyses of presence and absence presupposed an approximately uniform sequencing depth across donors. Researchers reported in a later analysis that common viral pathogens appeared linked to several top clusters. Association of roughly 17,000 TCR beta sequences with HLA alleles was found at 0.05 false discovery rate in a later analysis. Productive status was seen about 87% or about 30% of the time for most TCR beta V segments in an earlier analysis.

Concerning this clone itself: Its antigen is not identified.

Vbeta (60) and Jbeta (13) primers were used in the PCR. Method: immunoSEQ multiplex PCR; TCRdb's copy keeps in-frame clones and lacks some. The profile covers 90,000 to 100,000 clones, with roughly 80% appearing a single time and 6% to 8.5% taken by the ten largest. This CDR3 is built from 13 residues. Germline assignment: CDR1 LNHDA and CDR2 SQIVND (reference sequence). Trimming pared 3 bases from V and 5 bases from J, leaving 10 bases between. The sequence derives from a female donor in good health and CMV-seronegative. Sequenced: PBMCs. The chain joins TRBV19 to TRBJ1-2; weak D call: TRBD1 (6 bases). CDR3 region: CASSIPQGYGYTF. The CDR3 DNA reads as TGTGCCAGTAGTATCCCTCAGGGGTATGGCTACACCTTC. The variable domain in full, with the rest retrieved from reference TRBV19 and TRBJ1-2, is DGGITQSPKYLFRKEGQNVTLSCEQNLNHDAMYWYRQDPGQGLRLIYYSQIVNDFQKGDIAEGYSVSREKKESFPLTVTSAQKNPTAFYLCASSIPQGYGYTFGSGTRLTVV.